This T cell receptor beta chain was found in a study of blood T cell repertoires in COVID-19. Study at large: In each case, the material was cDNA or gDNA derived from T cells, B-cell-depleted T cells, or PBMCs.

Germline V gene data show CDR1 as MNHNY and CDR2 as SVGAGI (reference sequence). J was trimmed by 6 bases and V by 5 bases; bases with no gene match: 9. The CDR3 length is 14 residues. Source study methods: Researchers report that nucleated cell counts were estimated from reference gene primer amplification. Libraries were prepared by immunoSEQ multiplex PCR; TCRdb keeps only in-frame clonotypes and omits some of them. D and trimming were read from the DNA, whereas the V and J calls and clone size are those reported in that table. Of about 140,000 clones listed, under 85% are singletons. This chain links TRBV6-6 with TRBJ2-5; 7 bases agree with TRBD1. The sample taken for sequencing was peripheral blood. The receptor's source is a human donor in a cohort sampled during active COVID-19. CDR3 region: CASSTGTAGKTQYF. The CDR3 region has the DNA TGTGCCAGCAGTACGGGGACAGCAGGAAAGACCCAGTACTTC.